The TCR beta chain described here comes from a study of CD8+CD57+ T cells in acquired aplastic anemia. The trim removed 5 bases at V and 11 bases at J, leaving 5 bases unmatched. CDR1 is LNHDA, CDR2 SQIVND, per germline (reference sequence). The length of the CDR3 is 11 residues. TCR beta VDJ and CDR3 profiles were obtained from a genomic DNA template. TCRdb ran MiXCR on the reads and lists one entry per CDR3 protein. This sample has 200,000 or so distinct CDR3 sequences, with 55% to 70% found just once. Sequenced material: sorted CD4+, CD8+, or CD8+CD57+ T cells (not recorded which) from PBMCs. V is TRBV19 and J is TRBJ1-1; 7 nucleotides match TRBD1. This clonotype was sampled from a human donor with severe aplastic anemia or a healthy control (not recorded which). The CDR3 nucleotides read TGTGCCAGTAGTGTGACAGGGAACGCTTTCTTT. Translated: CASSVTGNAFF.